The present entry profiles one T cell receptor (beta chain) with its context. Ten or more counts support this clonotype. What antigen it recognizes has not been identified. No base quality information exists; no much larger clone differs at one position. According to the study, the label for this sample's time point signals: sample taken at primary tumor resection. The donors were 70 or so patients from the lung TRACERx cohort who had early-stage, untreated non-small cell lung cancer. For TCR sequencing, whole RNA was extracted from tumor and nontumor lung tissue, or from cryopreserved PBMC samples, and no cell sorting was done. A patient was chosen for TCR sequencing only when enough RNA was available from at least two tumor regions. Before being selected, tumor and adjacent nontumor lung specimens were reviewed by a lung pathologist. The library was generated by 5' RACE. These reads were obtained on a NextSeq 500. The TCR library protocol attached a unique molecular identifier to each TCR cDNA molecule to allow correction of PCR and sequencing errors. The source study handled its data this way. TCR identification, UMI-based error correction and CDR3 extraction were all carried out with Decombinator tools. Expanded TCRs were defined as those above a frequency of 2 per 1,000, corresponding to the top 1% of the tumor frequency distribution. Expanded tumor TCRs were classed as regional if statistically deemed absent (corrected P<0.05) from at least one tumor region, otherwise ubiquitous. Renyi diversity was calculated using the R vegan package after each repertoire was subsampled 100 times to 5,000 TCRs. To build CDR3 similarity networks, amino acid triplet string-kernel similarity was used, and CDR3s were connected when their pairwise similarity was above 0.82. TCRdb redid the processing of the public reads, applying fastp at Q25 and MiXCR, and retained in-frame beta chains. For every CDR3 protein sequence, its rows merge into one entry that carries the most common genes and DNA. What appears here as the V and J calls and clone size reflects TCRdb's work, not the paper's. This sample lists about 6,800 distinct CDR3 sequences; over 12% were detected once. The ten biggest clones cover 8% to 10% of the sample.

The CDR3 measures 14 amino acids from cysteine to phenylalanine. Kept here is only the CDR3 DNA, which spans 42 bases and is read in frame from base 1. Trimming costs V 6 bases and J 7 bases, and their ends lie 15 bases apart. From the germline V gene, CDR1 is MNHEY and CDR2 is SVGAGI. The sample belongs to a study of spatial heterogeneity in lung cancer (dated by TCRdb to between 2018 and 2020). About the study as a whole: Beta-chain transcripts were consistently detected in greater numbers than alpha-chain transcripts, which likely reflected higher beta-chain transcript abundance. A strong correlation was found between TCR transcript counts in tumor regions and a T cell transcriptional module score from matched bulk RNA-seq. In the raw uncorrected reads, each unique combination of TCR and UMI appeared on average more than ten times. The study quantitatively compared TCR alpha and beta repertoires across multiple tumor regions, matched nontumor lung and blood in non-small cell lung cancer. Nonsynonymous mutation counts, determined by whole-exome sequencing of tumor tissue, were related to features of the TCR repertoire. At surgery, hundreds of tumor regions, fewer than 85 matched nontumor lung samples and about 56 PBMC samples were TCR-sequenced for both alpha and beta chains. What the work shows at the level of the full study, not this receptor alone: The number of expanded intratumoral alpha and beta TCRs correlated with the tumor nonsynonymous mutation count. Confirming at a functional level the hypothesis that regional TCRs recognize regional mutations was considered to require additional single-cell paired TCR alpha and beta sequencing. Counts of ubiquitous and regional expanded TCRs were found to correlate with counts of ubiquitous and regional nonsynonymous mutations, respectively. Estimated TCR-seq coverage of tumor T cells was only roughly 7.3% for alpha chains and approximately 14% for beta chains.

This clonotype was sampled from a male donor with early-stage non-small cell lung cancer. Sequences were derived from lung tumor tissue, sampled at surgery. This receptor chain uses TRBV6-5 and TRBJ1-4; TRBD1 is a weak D gene call, 5 bases matching. The CDR3 protein sequence reads: CASRPGTRSEKLFF. The DNA is TGTGCCAGCAGACCCGGGACTCGCTCTGAAAAACTGTTTTTT.